The 23 T cell receptor beta chains listed next were all sequenced from one sample in a study of cytomegalovirus exposure and HLA in healthy donors. The data were produced by immunoSEQ multiplex PCR, yet TCRdb's version contains in-frame clones alone and is incomplete. The sample lists some 130,000 clones; about nine tenths were seen once. Material: PBMCs. All receptors derive from a man in his late teens or twenties in good health and CMV-seronegative.

CDR3 in amino acids: CASGGGRSGSPNEQFF. CDR3 nucleotides: TGTGCTAGTGGCGGGGGGAGGAGCGGAAGTCCTAATGAGCAGTTCTTC. The rearrangement uses TRBV12-5 and TRBJ2-1; TRBD2 aligns across 7 bases. The germline V gene encodes CDR1 LGHNT and CDR2 FRNRAP. CDR3 length equals 16 residues. The V and J ends lost 6 bases and 7 bases, in that order; junction bases with no gene match: 15.

The chain has TRBV30 and TRBJ2-5; a weak D match, TRBD1 (5 bases). The V gene's germline CDR1 is GTSNPN and CDR2 SVGIG (reference sequence). This CDR3 region has 14 residues. V lost 3 bases to trimming and J lost 5 bases, with 16 bases between them. Written as DNA, the CDR3 is TGTGCCTGGAGACTGTGGCAGGGTGGCGAGACCCAGTACTTC. Translating it yields CAWRLWQGGETQYF. Looking up the rest from reference TRBV30 and TRBJ2-5 gives the full variable domain: SQTIHQWPATLVQPVGSPLSLECTVEGTSNPNLYWYRQAAGRGLQLLFYSVGIGQISSEVPQNLSASRPQDRQFILSSKKLLLSDSGFYLCAWRLWQGGETQYFGPGTRLLVL.

The chain joins TRBV7-9 to TRBJ2-7; maybe TRBD2 (6 bases). This CDR3 contains 15 residues. CDR1 is SEHNR, CDR2 FQNEAQ, per germline (reference sequence). V lost 5 bases to trimming and J lost 4 bases, with 18 bases between them. Here the CDR3 reads CASSPDWGEHYEQYF. DNA of the CDR3: TGTGCCAGCAGCCCCGACTGGGGGGAACATTACGAGCAGTACTTC.

The V gene is TRBV4-3, the J gene TRBJ2-2, with 7 bases fitting TRBD1. V shed 2 bases and J 4 bases; nucleotides not matched to a gene: 4. The germline V gene has CDR1 LGHNA and CDR2 YSLEER. The CDR3 is 15 amino acids. This chain's CDR3 is CASSQTGVITGELFF. CDR3 DNA sequence: TGCGCCAGCAGCCAAACAGGGGTCATCACCGGGGAGCTGTTTTTT.

Note on this clone: Other DNA sequences in this sample translate to the same CDR3. The chain couples TRBV6-5 to TRBJ2-7; tentative D call: TRBD1 (6 bases). CDR3 length: 14 residues. Looked up from germline, CDR1 is MNHEY and CDR2 is SVGAGI. V was cut by 9 bases and J by 7 bases, with 22 bases left in between. CDR3 region: CASSHTSGAREQYF. DNA for the CDR3: TGTGCCAGTAGTCACACCTCAGGGGCGAGAGAGCAGTACTTC.

This clone was counted only a few times. In DNA, the CDR3 is TGTGCCAGCAGCGCGGGGGAGGGAGGTGAAAAACTGTTTTTT. This gives the protein CASSAGEGGEKLFF. V gene TRBV6-5 combines with J gene TRBJ1-4, with D possibly matching TRBD1 (5 bases). The germline V gene encodes CDR1 MNHEY and CDR2 SVGAGI. Between the trimmed V and J ends, which lost 6 bases and 7 bases, there was a span of 15 bases. This CDR3 is 14 amino acids long.

This chain connects TRBV5-6 to TRBJ1-4; D not certain. Germline CDR1 is SGHDT and CDR2 is YYEEEE. CDR3 length: 13 residues. V lost 1 base and J 2 bases, leaving 3 bases between the germline ends. CDR3 loop: CASSLPTNEKLFF. Written as DNA, the CDR3 is TGTGCCAGCAGCTTGCCGACTAATGAAAAACTGTTTTTT.

The chain carries TRBV5-1 and TRBJ2-1, with D unresolved. This CDR3 has 14 amino acids. V lost 2 bases, J lost 6 bases, and 12 bases lay in between. CDR1 and CDR2 from the germline V gene are SGHRS and YFSETQ. CDR3 region: CASSLGGPSNEQFF. Here the CDR3 DNA reads TGCGCCAGCAGCTTAGGTGGGCCGTCCAATGAGCAGTTCTTC.

The chain is built from TRBV5-1 and TRBJ2-7; 7 nucleotides agree with TRBD1. Germline V gives CDR1 SGHRS, CDR2 YFSETQ. V trimming: 2 bases; J trimming: 2 bases; junction bases outside the gene matches: 1. The CDR3 runs to 13 residues. The CDR3 is CASSFTGAYEQYF. The CDR3 bases are TGCGCCAGCAGCTTTACAGGGGCCTACGAGCAGTACTTC. The variable domain in full, with the rest retrieved from reference TRBV5-1 and TRBJ2-7, is KAGVTQTPRYLIKTRGQQVTLSCSPISGHRSVSWYQQTPGQGLQFLFEYFSETQRNKGNFPGRFSGRQFSNSRSEMNVSTLELGDSALYLCASSFTGAYEQYFGPGTRLTVT.

This chain joins TRBV19 and TRBJ2-7, with 7 bases that match TRBD1. The CDR3 is made up of 14 amino acids. The V segment lost 3 bases and the J segment 0 bases; nucleotides outside the gene matches: 2. Per the germline V gene, CDR1 is LNHDA and CDR2 is SQIVND (reference sequence). CDR3 residues: CASSIGQDSYEQYF. CDR3 DNA: TGTGCCAGTAGTATTGGACAGGACTCCTACGAGCAGTACTTC. The full variable domain, rest sourced from reference TRBV19 and TRBJ2-7, is DGGITQSPKYLFRKEGQNVTLSCEQNLNHDAMYWYRQDPGQGLRLIYYSQIVNDFQKGDIAEGYSVSREKKESFPLTVTSAQKNPTAFYLCASSIGQDSYEQYFGPGTRLTVT.

The V call is TRBV5-6, the J call TRBJ1-2; D is undetermined. The CDR3 consists of 16 residues. Germline lookup yields CDR1 SGHDT and CDR2 YYEEEE. V was cut by 2 bases and J by 5 bases, with 19 bases left in between. The chain's CDR3 is CASSLGNDWSHYGYTF. The CDR3 coding sequence is TGTGCCAGCAGCTTAGGCAACGACTGGAGCCATTATGGCTACACCTTC.

The chain is built from TRBV11-2 and TRBJ2-7, with D perhaps TRBD1 (6 bases). Germline values: CDR1 SGHAT, CDR2 FQNNGV. V lost 5 bases and J lost 0, with 20 bases in between. This CDR3 region has 17 residues. The CDR3 DNA is TGTGCCAGCAGCAGCCTGAGAGGGTCAGGGGCCTCCTACGAGCAGTACTTC. Amino acid sequence: CASSSLRGSGASYEQYF.

The chain couples TRBV27 to TRBJ2-7; TRBD2 matches 10 bases. The V gene's germline CDR1 is MNHEY and CDR2 SMNVEV (reference sequence). J gave up 5 bases and V 2 bases, and 12 bases lay outside the gene matches. This CDR3 spans 17 amino acids. This chain's CDR3 is CASSLLPSGSDLDEQYF. The CDR3 region has the DNA TGTGCCAGCAGTTTACTACCTAGCGGGAGCGATTTGGACGAGCAGTACTTC.

The rearrangement links TRBV7-9 to TRBJ2-5, with 7 bases fitting TRBD1. Trimming took 5 bases from V and 1 from J; bases not matched to a gene: 4. CDR3 length: 14 residues. Germline values: CDR1 SEHNR, CDR2 FQNEAQ (reference sequence). DNA of the CDR3: TGTGCCAGCAGCCTTAGACAGGGCCAAGAGACCCAGTACTTC. It yields the protein CASSLRQGQETQYF.

The V call is TRBV7-9, the J call TRBJ2-7; D might be TRBD1 (6 bases). This CDR3 contains 16 residues. The V and J ends lost 5 bases and 1 base respectively, with 18 bases between them. Germline loops: CDR1 SEHNR, CDR2 FQNEAQ (reference sequence). CDR3 sequence (DNA): TGTGCCAGCAGCCTGCCCCACACAGGGCCATCCTACGAGCAGTACTTC. Translation gives CASSLPHTGPSYEQYF.

This clone was seen once. The chain has TRBV29-1 and TRBJ2-1, with D perhaps TRBD1 (5 bases). V dropped 4 bases and J dropped 9 bases, with 19 bases sitting between them. The CDR3 length is 14 residues. CDR1 and CDR2 (germline): SQVTM, ANQGSEA. The CDR3 DNA sequence: TGCAGCGTTGTCAGGGCCGCCCATACCCCTGAGCAGTTCTTC. It translates to CSVVRAAHTPEQFF.

This chain connects TRBV7-2 to TRBJ2-7; D possibly corresponds to TRBD1 (5 bases). This CDR3 is 15 amino acids long. V was pared by 1 base and J by 9 bases, with 19 bases between. Germline CDR1 SGHTA, CDR2 FQGNSA. The CDR3: CASSLGSGADRGQYF. The CDR3 nucleotides read TGTGCCAGCAGCTTAGGTTCTGGGGCTGACCGAGGGCAGTACTTC.

The genes are TRBV7-8 and TRBJ2-5; the match to TRBD2 covers 7 bases. The CDR3 extends over 12 amino acids. Germline V gene lookup returns CDR1 SGHVS and CDR2 FQNEAQ. V dropped 6 bases and J dropped 5; count of bases not matched to a gene: 3. In nucleotides, the CDR3 is TGTGCCAGCAGTTGGGGGGGGGAGACCCAGTACTTC. It codes for CASSWGGETQYF.

The rearrangement joins TRBV6-5 to TRBJ2-1, with 9 bases matching TRBD2. The V gene's germline CDR1 is MNHEY and CDR2 SVGAGI. Trimming cost V 2 bases and J 5 bases; bases outside gene matches: 4. CDR3 length equals 15 residues. The CDR3 sequence is CASSYLAGRDNEQFF. In nucleotides, the CDR3 is TGTGCCAGCAGTTACCTAGCGGGACGTGACAATGAGCAGTTCTTC.

The chain couples TRBV11-3 to TRBJ2-3; D perhaps matches TRBD2 (6 bases). The CDR3 length is 15 residues. The V gene's germline CDR1 is SGHNT and CDR2 YENEEA. V lost 4 bases, J lost 7 bases, and 18 bases lay in between. DNA for the CDR3: TGTGCCAGCAGCTCCTCGGTCCAGGGAGGATATACGCAGTATTTT. Translating it yields CASSSSVQGGYTQYF.

V and J are TRBV19 and TRBJ1-5; the match to TRBD1 covers 9 bases. The CDR3 consists of 16 residues. V lost 5 bases and J lost 7; bases outside the gene matches: 12. Germline V gives CDR1 LNHDA, CDR2 SQIVND (reference sequence). This CDR3 is CASSSLGQGVGQPQHF. The DNA of the CDR3 is TGTGCCAGTAGTTCCCTGGGACAGGGTGTGGGGCAGCCCCAGCATTTT.

This chain links TRBV7-8 with TRBJ1-1; 8 bases are a match to TRBD1. The CDR3 extends over 19 amino acids. V shed 5 bases and J 4 bases; nucleotides not matched to a gene: 21. Germline CDR1 and CDR2: SGHVS and FQNEAQ. The CDR3 loop is CASSQTGRDRSLRITEAFF. For the CDR3, the DNA is TGTGCCAGCAGCCAAACCGGGCGGGACAGGTCCCTCCGGATCACTGAAGCTTTCTTT.

The chain carries TRBV7-9 and TRBJ1-1; tentatively, D is TRBD1 (5 bases). CDR1 is SEHNR, CDR2 FQNEAQ, per germline (reference sequence). The CDR3 runs to 12 residues. The DNA of the CDR3 is TGTGTCTGCCTCGACAGTAACACTGAAGCTTTCTTT. Translated, it gives CVCLDSNTEAFF.